Sequencing of this TCR beta chain was carried out in a study of siplizumab effects on memory and regulatory T cells. Turning to this clone: As yet, its antigen is unknown.

Study results and limitations: Confirmatory evidence of suppressive function in proliferating siplizumab-culture Tregs was not obtained.

Assaying covered 100,000 or so TCR templates per sample. Libraries were prepared by immunoSEQ multiplex PCR; TCRdb keeps only in-frame clonotypes and omits some of them. The repertoire holds 85,000 to 130,000 clones, with about 91% as singletons. The CDR3 loop spans 16 amino acids. The specimen sequenced was Tregs sorted from blood. The J gene is TRBJ2-3, the V gene TRBV21-1; the listed D gene, TRBD2, was not tested against the DNA. TRBV21-1 represents a pseudogene. This TCR came from a human donor in good health. CDR3 protein: CASSNRLAGGRWAQYF. In DNA, the CDR3 is TGTGCCAGCAGCAACAGACTAGCGGGAGGGCGTTGGGCGCAGTATTTT.